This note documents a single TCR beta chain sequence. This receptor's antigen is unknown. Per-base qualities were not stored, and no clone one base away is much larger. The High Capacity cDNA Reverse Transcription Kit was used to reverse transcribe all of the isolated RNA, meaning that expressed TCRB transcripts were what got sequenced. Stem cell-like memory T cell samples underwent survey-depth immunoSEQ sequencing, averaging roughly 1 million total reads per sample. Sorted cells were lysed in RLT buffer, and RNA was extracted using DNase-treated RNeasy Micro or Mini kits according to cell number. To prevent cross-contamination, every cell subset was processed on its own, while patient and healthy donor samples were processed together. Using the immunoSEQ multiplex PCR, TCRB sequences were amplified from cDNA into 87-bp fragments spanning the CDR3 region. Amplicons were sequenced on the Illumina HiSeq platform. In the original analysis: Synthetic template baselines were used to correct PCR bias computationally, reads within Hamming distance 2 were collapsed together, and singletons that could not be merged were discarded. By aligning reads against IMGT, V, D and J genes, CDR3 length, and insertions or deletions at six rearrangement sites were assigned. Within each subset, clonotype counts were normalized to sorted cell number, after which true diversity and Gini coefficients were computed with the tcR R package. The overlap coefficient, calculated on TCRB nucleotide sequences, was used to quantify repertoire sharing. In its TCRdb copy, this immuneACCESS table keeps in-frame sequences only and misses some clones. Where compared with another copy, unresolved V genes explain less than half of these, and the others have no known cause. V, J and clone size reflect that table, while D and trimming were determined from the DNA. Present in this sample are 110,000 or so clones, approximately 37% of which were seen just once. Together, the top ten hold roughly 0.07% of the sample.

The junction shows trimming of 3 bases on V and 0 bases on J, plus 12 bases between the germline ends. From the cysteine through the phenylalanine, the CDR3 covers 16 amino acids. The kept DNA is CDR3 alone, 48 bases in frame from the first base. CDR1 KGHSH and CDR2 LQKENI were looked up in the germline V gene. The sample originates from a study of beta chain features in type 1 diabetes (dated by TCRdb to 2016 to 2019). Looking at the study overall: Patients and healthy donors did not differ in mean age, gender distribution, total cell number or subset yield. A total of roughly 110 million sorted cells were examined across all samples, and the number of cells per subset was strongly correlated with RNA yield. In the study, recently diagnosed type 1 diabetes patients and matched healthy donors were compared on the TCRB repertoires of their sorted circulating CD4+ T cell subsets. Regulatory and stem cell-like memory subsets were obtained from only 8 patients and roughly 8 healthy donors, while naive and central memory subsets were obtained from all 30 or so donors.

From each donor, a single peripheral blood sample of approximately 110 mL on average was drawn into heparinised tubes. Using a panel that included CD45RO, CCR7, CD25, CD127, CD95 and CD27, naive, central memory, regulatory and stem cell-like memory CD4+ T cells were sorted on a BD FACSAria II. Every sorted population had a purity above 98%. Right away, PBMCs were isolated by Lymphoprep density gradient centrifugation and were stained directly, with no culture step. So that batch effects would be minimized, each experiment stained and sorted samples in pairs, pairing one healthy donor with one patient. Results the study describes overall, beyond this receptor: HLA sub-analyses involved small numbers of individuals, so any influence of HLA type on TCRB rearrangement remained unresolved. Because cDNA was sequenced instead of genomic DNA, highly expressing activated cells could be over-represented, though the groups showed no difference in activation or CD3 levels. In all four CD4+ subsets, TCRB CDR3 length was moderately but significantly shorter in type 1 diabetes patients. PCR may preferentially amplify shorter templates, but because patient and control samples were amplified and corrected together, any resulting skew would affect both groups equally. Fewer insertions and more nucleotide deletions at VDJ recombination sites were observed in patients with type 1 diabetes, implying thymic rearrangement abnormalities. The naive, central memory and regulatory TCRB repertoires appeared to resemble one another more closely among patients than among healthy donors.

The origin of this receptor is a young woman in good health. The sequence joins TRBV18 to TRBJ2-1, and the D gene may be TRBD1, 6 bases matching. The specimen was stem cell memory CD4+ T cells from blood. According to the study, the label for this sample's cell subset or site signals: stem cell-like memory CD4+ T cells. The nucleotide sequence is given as TGTGCCAGCTCACCCTGGGACACCCGCTCCTACAATGAGCAGTTCTTC. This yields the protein CASSPWDTRSYNEQFF.